Reported below is one T cell receptor beta chain. Assay: immunoSEQ multiplex PCR; the TCRdb copy retains only in-frame clones and omits some. This table has roughly 53,000 clones, 85% to 95% appearing once. These data originate in a study of blood T cell repertoires in COVID-19. Trimming removed 3 bases at V and 7 bases at J, with 19 bases between. Germline V CDR1 and CDR2: KGHSH, LQKENI. This CDR3 is 16 amino acids long. The chain joins TRBV18 to TRBJ2-1, with D uncertain. The specimen sequenced was peripheral blood. The origin of this receptor is a human donor in a cohort sampled during active COVID-19. CDR3 sequence: CASSPEDTELGNEQFF. For the CDR3, the DNA is TGTGCCAGCTCACCCGAGGATACCGAATTAGGTAATGAGCAGTTCTTC.